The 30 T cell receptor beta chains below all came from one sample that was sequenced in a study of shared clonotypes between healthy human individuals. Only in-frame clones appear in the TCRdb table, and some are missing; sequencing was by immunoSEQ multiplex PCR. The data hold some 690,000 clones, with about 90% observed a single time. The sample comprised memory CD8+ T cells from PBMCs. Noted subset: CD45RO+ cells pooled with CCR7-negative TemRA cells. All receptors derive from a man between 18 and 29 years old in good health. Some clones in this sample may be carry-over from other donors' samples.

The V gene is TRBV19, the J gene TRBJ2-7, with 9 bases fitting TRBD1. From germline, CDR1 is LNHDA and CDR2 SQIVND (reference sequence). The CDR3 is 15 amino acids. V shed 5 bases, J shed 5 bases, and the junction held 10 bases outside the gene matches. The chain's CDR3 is CASSALRDRVDEQYF. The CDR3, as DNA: TGTGCCAGTAGTGCCCTCCGGGACAGGGTAGACGAGCAGTACTTC. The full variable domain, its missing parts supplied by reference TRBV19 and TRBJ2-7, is DGGITQSPKYLFRKEGQNVTLSCEQNLNHDAMYWYRQDPGQGLRLIYYSQIVNDFQKGDIAEGYSVSREKKESFPLTVTSAQKNPTAFYLCASSALRDRVDEQYFGPGTRLTVT.

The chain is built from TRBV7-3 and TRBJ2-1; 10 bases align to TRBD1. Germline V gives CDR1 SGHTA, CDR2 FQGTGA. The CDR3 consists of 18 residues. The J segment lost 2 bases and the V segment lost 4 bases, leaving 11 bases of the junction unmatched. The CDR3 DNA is TGTGCCAGCAGCTCTCCCCGACAGGGGGCGCCGACCTACAATGAGCAGTTCTTC. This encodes CASSSPRQGAPTYNEQFF.

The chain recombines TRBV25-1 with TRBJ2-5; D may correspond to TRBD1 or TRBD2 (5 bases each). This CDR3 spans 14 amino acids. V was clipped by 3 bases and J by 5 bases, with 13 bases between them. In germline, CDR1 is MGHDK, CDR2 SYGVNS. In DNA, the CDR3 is TGTGCCAGCAGTGAGTGGGGGAGTGGGGAGACCCAGTACTTC. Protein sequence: CASSEWGSGETQYF.

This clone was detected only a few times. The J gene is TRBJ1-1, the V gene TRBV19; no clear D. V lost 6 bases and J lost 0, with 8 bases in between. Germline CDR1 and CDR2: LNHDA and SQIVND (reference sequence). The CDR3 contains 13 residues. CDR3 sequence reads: CASSLHVNTEAFF. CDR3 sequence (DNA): TGTGCCAGTAGCCTACATGTGAACACTGAAGCTTTCTTT.

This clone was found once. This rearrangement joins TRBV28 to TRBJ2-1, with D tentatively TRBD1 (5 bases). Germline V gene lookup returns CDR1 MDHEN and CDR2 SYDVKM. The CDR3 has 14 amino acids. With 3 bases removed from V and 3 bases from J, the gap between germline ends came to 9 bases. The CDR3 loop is CASSFRVGYNEQFF. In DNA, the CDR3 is TGTGCCAGCAGTTTCAGGGTAGGCTACAATGAGCAGTTCTTC.

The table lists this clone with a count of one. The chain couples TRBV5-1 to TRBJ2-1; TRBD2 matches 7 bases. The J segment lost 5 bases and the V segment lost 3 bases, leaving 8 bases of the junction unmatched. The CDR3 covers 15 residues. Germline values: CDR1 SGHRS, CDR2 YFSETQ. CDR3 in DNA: TGCGCCAGCAGCTCTCTTACTAGCGAGCACAATGAGCAGTTCTTC. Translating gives CASSSLTSEHNEQFF.

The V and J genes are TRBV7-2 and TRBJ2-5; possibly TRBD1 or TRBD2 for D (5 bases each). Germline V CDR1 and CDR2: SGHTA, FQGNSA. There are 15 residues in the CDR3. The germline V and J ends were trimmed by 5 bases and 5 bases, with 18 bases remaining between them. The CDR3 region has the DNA TGTGCCAGCAGCACCCGGGACGGCGACGAGGAGACCCAGTACTTC. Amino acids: CASSTRDGDEETQYF.

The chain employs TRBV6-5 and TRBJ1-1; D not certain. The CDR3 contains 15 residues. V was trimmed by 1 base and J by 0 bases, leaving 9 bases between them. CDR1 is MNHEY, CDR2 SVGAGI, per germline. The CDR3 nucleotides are TGTGCCAGCAGTTACTTAGAGTCCATGAACACTGAAGCTTTCTTT. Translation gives CASSYLESMNTEAFF.

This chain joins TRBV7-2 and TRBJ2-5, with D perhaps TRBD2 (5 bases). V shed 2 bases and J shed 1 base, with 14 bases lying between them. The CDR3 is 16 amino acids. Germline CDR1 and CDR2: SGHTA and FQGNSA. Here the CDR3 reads CASSLPRADPQETQYF. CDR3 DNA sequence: TGTGCCAGCAGCTTACCGAGAGCGGACCCCCAAGAGACCCAGTACTTC.

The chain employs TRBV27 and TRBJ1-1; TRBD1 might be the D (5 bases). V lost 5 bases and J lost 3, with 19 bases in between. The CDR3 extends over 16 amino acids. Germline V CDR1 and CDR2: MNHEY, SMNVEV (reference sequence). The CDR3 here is CASSPSLGESYTEAFF. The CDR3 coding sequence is TGTGCCAGCAGTCCCTCCTTGGGGGAATCGTACACTGAAGCTTTCTTT.

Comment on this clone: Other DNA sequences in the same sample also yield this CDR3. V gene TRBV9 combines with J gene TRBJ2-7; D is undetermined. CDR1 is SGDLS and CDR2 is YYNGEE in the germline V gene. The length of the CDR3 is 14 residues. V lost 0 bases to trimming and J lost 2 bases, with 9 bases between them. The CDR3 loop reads CASSVGGDTYEQYF. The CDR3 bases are TGTGCCAGCAGCGTAGGGGGTGATACCTACGAGCAGTACTTC.

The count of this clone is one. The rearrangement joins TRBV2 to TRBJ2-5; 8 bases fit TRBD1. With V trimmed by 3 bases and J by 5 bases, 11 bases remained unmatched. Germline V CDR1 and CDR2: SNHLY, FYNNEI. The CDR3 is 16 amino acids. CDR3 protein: CASSEGVAGGGETQYF. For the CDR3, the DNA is TGTGCCAGCAGTGAGGGAGTGGCAGGGGGCGGTGAGACCCAGTACTTC. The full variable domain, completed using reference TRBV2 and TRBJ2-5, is EPEVTQTPSHQVTQMGQEVILRCVPISNHLYFYWYRQILGQKVEFLVSFYNNEISEKSEIFDDQFSVERPDGSNFTLKIRSTKLEDSAMYFCASSEGVAGGGETQYFGPGTRLLVL.

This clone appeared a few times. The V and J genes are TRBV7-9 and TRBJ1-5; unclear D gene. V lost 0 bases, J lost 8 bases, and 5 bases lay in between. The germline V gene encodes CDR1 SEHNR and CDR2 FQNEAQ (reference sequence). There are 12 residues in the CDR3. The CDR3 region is CASSLAGEPQHF. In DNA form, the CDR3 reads TGTGCCAGCAGCTTAGCGGGTGAGCCCCAGCATTTT.

This chain's CDR3 is CASSLARIGSSYEQYF. In DNA, the CDR3 is TGCGCCAGCAGCTTGGCGCGCATCGGGAGCTCCTACGAGCAGTACTTC. This chain links TRBV5-1 with TRBJ2-7; perhaps TRBD2 as D (6 bases). The CDR3 is 16 amino acids. Germline V gene lookup returns CDR1 SGHRS and CDR2 YFSETQ. Trimming stripped 0 bases from V and 0 bases from J, with 13 bases between.

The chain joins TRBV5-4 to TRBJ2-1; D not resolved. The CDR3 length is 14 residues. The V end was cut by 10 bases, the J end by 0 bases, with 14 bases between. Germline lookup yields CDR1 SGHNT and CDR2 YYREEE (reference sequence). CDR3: CAYLGEGSYNEQFF. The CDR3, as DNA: TGTGCCTACCTGGGCGAAGGCTCCTACAATGAGCAGTTCTTC.

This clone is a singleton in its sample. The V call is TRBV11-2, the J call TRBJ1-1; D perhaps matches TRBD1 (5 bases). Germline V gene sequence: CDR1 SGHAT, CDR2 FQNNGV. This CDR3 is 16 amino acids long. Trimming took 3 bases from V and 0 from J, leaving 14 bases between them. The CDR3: CASSFAGRGMNTEAFF. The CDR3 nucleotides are TGTGCCAGCAGCTTCGCTGGACGGGGGATGAACACTGAAGCTTTCTTT.

The CDR3 reads CASSIDGGGTDTQYF. DNA for the CDR3: TGTGCCAGTAGTATAGATGGGGGGGGCACAGATACGCAGTATTTT. The rearrangement links TRBV19 to TRBJ2-3, with 7 positions matching TRBD2. The CDR3 extends over 15 amino acids. Trimming removed 0 bases from V and 1 base from J; junction bases left unmatched: 1. Per germline, CDR1 LNHDA and CDR2 SQIVND (reference sequence).

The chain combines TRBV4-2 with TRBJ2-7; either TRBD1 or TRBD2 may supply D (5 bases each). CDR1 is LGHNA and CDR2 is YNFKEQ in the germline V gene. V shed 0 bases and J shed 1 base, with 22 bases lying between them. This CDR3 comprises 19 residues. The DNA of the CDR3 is TGTGCCAGCAGCCAAGATTCCCCCAAGGGGAGCGGAACTTCCTACGAGCAGTACTTC. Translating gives CASSQDSPKGSGTSYEQYF.

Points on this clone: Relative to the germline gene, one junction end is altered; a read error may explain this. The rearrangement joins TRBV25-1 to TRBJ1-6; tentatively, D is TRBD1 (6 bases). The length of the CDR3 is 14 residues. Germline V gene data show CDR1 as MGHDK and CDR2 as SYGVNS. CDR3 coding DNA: TGTGCCAGCACTGAAACAGGGTCTCGTTCACCCCTCCACTTT. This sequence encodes CASTETGSRSPLHF.

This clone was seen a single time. The DNA of the CDR3 is TGCAGCGTTTTGTTTGGGGGAGCCGAGCAGTACTTC. It is translated as CSVLFGGAEQYF. The V call is TRBV29-1, the J call TRBJ2-7, with D perhaps TRBD1 or TRBD2 (5 bases each). Germline-derived CDR1 and CDR2 are SQVTM and ANQGSEA. Trimming cost V 5 bases and J 6 bases, with 14 bases left between them. This CDR3 has 12 amino acids.

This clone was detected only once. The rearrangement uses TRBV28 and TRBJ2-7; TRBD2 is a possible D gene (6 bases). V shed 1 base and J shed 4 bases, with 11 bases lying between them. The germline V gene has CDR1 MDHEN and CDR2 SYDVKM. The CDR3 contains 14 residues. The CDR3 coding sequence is TGTGCCAGCAGTTTATACGGGACTTCATACGAGCAGTACTTC. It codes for CASSLYGTSYEQYF.

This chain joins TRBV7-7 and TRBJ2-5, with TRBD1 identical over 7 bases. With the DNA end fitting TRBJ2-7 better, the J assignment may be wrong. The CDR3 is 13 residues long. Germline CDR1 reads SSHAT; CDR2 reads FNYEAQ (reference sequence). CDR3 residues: CASMTGSIYEQYF. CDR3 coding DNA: TGTGCCAGCATGACAGGGTCCATCTACGAGCAGTACTTC.

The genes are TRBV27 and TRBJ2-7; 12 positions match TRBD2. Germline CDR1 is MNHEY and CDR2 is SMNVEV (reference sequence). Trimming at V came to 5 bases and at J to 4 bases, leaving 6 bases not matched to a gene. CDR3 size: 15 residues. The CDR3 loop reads CASSTRTSGDYEQYF. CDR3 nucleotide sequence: TGTGCCAGCAGTACCAGGACTAGCGGGGATTACGAGCAGTACTTC.

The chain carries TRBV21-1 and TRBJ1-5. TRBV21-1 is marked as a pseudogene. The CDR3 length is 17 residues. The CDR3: CASSKGTGAGSGQPQHF. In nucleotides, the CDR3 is TGTGCCAGCAGCAAAGGGACCGGGGCAGGGAGCGGTCAGCCCCAGCATTTT.

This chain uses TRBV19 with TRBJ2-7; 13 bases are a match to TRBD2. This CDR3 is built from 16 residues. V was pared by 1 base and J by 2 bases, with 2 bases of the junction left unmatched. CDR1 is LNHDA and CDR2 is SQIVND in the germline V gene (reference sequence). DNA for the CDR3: TGTGCCAGTAGTATAGCTGGGACTAGCGGGACCTACGAGCAGTACTTC. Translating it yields CASSIAGTSGTYEQYF. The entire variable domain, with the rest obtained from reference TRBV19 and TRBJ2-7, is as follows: DGGITQSPKYLFRKEGQNVTLSCEQNLNHDAMYWYRQDPGQGLRLIYYSQIVNDFQKGDIAEGYSVSREKKESFPLTVTSAQKNPTAFYLCASSIAGTSGTYEQYFGPGTRLTVT.

CDR3 bases: TGTGCCAGCAGCTACCGAGGAGGAAGCTCCTACAATGAGCAGTTCTTC. Its protein product is CASSYRGGSSYNEQFF. The chain joins TRBV7-9 to TRBJ2-1; possibly TRBD2 for D (5 bases). The CDR3 totals 16 residues. CDR1 is SEHNR, CDR2 FQNEAQ, per germline (reference sequence). Trimming pared 4 bases from V and 0 bases from J, leaving 13 bases between.

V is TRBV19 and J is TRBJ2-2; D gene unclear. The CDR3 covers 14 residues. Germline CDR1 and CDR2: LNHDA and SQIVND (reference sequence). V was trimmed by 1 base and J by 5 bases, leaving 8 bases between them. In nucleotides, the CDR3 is TGTGCCAGTAGTATAGCGATGGAGACCGGGGAGCTGTTTTTT. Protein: CASSIAMETGELFF.

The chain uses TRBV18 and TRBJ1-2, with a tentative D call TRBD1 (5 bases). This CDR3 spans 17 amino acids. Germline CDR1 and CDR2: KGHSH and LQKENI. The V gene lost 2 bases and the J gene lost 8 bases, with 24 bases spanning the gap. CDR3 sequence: CASSPGPLGSGRYGYTF. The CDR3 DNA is TGTGCCAGCTCACCAGGCCCTTTAGGCTCAGGGAGGTACGGCTACACCTTC.

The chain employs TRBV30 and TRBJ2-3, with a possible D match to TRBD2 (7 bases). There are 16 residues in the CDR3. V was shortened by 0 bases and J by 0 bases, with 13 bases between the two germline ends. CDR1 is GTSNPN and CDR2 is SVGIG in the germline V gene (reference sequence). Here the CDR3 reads CAWSVYRGGSTDTQYF. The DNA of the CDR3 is TGTGCCTGGAGTGTATATCGCGGGGGCAGCACAGATACGCAGTATTTT.

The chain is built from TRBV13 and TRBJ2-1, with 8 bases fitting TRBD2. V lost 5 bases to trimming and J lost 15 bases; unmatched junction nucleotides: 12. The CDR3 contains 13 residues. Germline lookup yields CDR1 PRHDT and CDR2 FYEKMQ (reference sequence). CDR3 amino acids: CASSPHQAGEGFF. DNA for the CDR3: TGTGCCAGCAGCCCCCATCAAGCGGGGGAGGGGTTCTTC. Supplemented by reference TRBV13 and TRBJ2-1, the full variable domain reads AAGVIQSPRHLIKEKRETATLKCYPIPRHDTVYWYQQGPGQDPQFLISFYEKMQSDKGSIPDRFSAQQFSDYHSELNMSSLELGDSALYFCASSPHQAGEGFFGPGTRLTVL.